One and the same sample provided the 6 T cell receptor beta chains below, sequenced in a study of chemoradiotherapy in HPV16-positive cancers. The repertoire was sequenced with immunoSEQ multiplex PCR; TCRdb's copy has only in-frame clones and lacks some. The data contain 900 to 1,100 clones, approximately 69% of them singletons. The sequencing here drew on tumor tissue, taken from a patient who underwent chemoradiotherapy. These receptors were obtained from a human donor with HPV-associated anogenital cancer.

The rearrangement uses TRBV19 and TRBJ2-5; TRBD1 aligns across 8 bases. The CDR3 runs 13 residues. Unmatched junction bases numbered 8, after V lost 7 bases and J lost 7 bases. Germline V CDR1 and CDR2: LNHDA, SQIVND (reference sequence). The CDR3 sequence is CASTQGARGTQYF. CDR3 DNA sequence: TGTGCCAGTACGCAGGGGGCGCGCGGGACCCAGTACTTC.

V usage is TRBV28 and J usage is TRBJ2-7, with unresolved D. V dropped 6 bases and J dropped 3 bases, with 6 bases sitting between them. Germline V gene data show CDR1 as MDHEN and CDR2 as SYDVKM. This CDR3 spans 11 amino acids. CDR3 protein: CASSPDYEQYF. Written as DNA, the CDR3 is TGTGCCAGCAGCCCGGACTACGAGCAGTACTTC. Combining the CDR3 with reference TRBV28 and TRBJ2-7 gives the whole variable domain DVKVTQSSRYLVKRTGEKVFLECVQDMDHENMFWYRQDPGLGLRLIYFSYDVKMKEKGDIPEGYSVSREKKERFSLILESASTNQTSMYLCASSPDYEQYFGPGTRLTVT.

This clone was counted only a few times. V and J are TRBV16 and TRBJ1-1; D unresolved. There are 14 residues in the CDR3. The V and J ends lost 4 bases and 1 base respectively, with 10 bases between them. In germline, CDR1 is KGHSY, CDR2 FQNENV. The CDR3 nucleotides are TGTGCCAGCAGCCCGCGCTGGGAGAACACTGAAGCTTTCTTT. Protein product: CASSPRWENTEAFF.

This clone was detected only once. The chain uses TRBV19 and TRBJ1-4; D possibly corresponds to TRBD1 (5 bases). Trimming removed 6 bases at V and 4 bases at J, with 12 bases between. This CDR3 spans 14 amino acids. The germline CDR1 and CDR2 sequences are LNHDA and SQIVND (reference sequence). The CDR3 is CASSNRDGNEKLFF. CDR3 DNA: TGTGCCAGTAGCAACCGGGACGGTAATGAAAAACTGTTTTTT.

J is TRBJ2-7 and V is TRBV11-1; TRBD2 aligns across 11 bases. Germline V lookup: CDR1 SGHAT, CDR2 FQDESV (reference sequence). V shed 4 bases and J 6 bases; nucleotides not matched to a gene: 5. The CDR3 sequence is 14 residues long. The CDR3 DNA reads as TGTGCCAGCAGCTCGACTAGCGGGACTTCCGAGCAGTACTTC. Translated, it gives CASSSTSGTSEQYF.

This clone appeared a single time. V usage is TRBV4-2 and J usage is TRBJ1-1; maybe TRBD1 (6 bases). V gave up 1 base and J gave up 4 bases, with 13 bases separating them. The CDR3 runs to 15 residues. In germline, CDR1 is LGHNA, CDR2 YNFKEQ. The CDR3, as DNA: TGTGCCAGCAGCCAAGGCCGGGACATGGGCACTGAAGCTTTCTTT. Its protein is CASSQGRDMGTEAFF.